Listed here are 3 T cell receptor beta chains from one sample, sequenced in a study. TCRdb re-called the RT-PCR reads with MiXCR, one entry per CDR3 protein. The repertoire holds about 680,000 distinct CDR3 sequences, 12% to 15% seen once, with around 3.3% in the top ten. Specimen: memory CD4+ T cells from blood. The source of these receptors is a female donor in good health, serving as a healthy control.

This clonotype showed up just a few times. This chain uses TRBV10-3 with TRBJ2-1; TRBD2 matches 15 bases. The germline gives CDR1 ENHRY, CDR2 SYGVKD. The J segment lost 4 bases and the V segment lost 7 bases, leaving 5 bases of the junction unmatched. The CDR3 is 16 amino acids. For the CDR3, the DNA is TGTGCCATCACCGGGACTAGCGGGGGGTCTTACAATGAGCAGTTCTTC. Its translation: CAITGTSGGSYNEQFF.

This clonotype was counted between two and nine times. The chain combines TRBV11-1 with TRBJ2-5; maybe TRBD2 (6 bases). V lost 3 bases to trimming and J lost 4 bases, with 12 bases between them. CDR3 length: 14 amino acids. The germline V gene encodes CDR1 SGHAT and CDR2 FQDESV (reference sequence). The CDR3 sequence is CASSLAEGLETQYF. CDR3 DNA sequence: TGTGCCAGCAGCTTGGCGGAGGGATTAGAGACCCAGTACTTC.

The V and J genes are TRBV24-1 and TRBJ1-2; 9 bases agree with TRBD1. With 4 bases clipped from V and 8 bases from J, the junction kept 4 bases outside the gene matches. The CDR3 covers 13 residues. Germline assignment: CDR1 KGHDR and CDR2 SFDVKD. The CDR3 DNA sequence: TGTGCCACCAGTGAGGGGACAGGGATCGGCTACACCTTC. This sequence encodes CATSEGTGIGYTF.